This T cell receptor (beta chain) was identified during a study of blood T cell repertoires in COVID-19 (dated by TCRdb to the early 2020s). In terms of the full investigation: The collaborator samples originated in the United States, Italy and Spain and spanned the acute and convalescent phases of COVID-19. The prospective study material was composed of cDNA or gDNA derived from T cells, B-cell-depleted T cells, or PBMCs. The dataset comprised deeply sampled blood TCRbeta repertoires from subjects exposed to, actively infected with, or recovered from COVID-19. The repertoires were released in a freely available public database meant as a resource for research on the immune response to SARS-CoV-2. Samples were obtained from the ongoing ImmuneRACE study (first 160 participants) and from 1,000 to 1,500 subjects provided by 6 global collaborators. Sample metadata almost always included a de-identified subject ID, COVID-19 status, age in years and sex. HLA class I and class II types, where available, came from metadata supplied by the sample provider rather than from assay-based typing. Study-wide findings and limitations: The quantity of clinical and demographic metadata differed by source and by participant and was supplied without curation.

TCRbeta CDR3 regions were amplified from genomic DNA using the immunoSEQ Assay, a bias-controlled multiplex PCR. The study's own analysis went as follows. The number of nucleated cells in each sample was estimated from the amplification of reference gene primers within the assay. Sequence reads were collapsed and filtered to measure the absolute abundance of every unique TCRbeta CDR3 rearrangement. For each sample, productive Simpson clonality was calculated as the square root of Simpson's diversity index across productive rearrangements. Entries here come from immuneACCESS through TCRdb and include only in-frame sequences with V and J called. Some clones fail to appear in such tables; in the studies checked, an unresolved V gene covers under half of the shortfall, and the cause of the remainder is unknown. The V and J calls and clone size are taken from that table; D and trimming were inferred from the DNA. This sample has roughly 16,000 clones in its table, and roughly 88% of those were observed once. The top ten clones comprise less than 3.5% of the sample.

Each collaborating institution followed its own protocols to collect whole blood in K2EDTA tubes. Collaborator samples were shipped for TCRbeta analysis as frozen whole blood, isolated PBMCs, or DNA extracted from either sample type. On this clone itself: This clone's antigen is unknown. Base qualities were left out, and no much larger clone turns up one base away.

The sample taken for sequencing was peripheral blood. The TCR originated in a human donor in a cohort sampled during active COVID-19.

The nucleotide sequence is TGTGCCAGTAATCTGCAGGGACAGGGAAAACTGTTTTTT. Its product reads: CASNLQGQGKLFF. Recombination connected TRBV19 to TRBJ1-4; a stretch of 9 junction bases matches TRBD1. Its CDR3 holds 13 amino acids, cysteine through phenylalanine. Of the read, only the CDR3 DNA is kept; its 39 bases are in frame from base 1. CDR1 and CDR2 are read off the germline V gene (reference sequence) as LNHDA and SQIVND. For this chain, trimming is 7 bases at the V end and 10 bases at the J end, and the number of junction bases without a gene match is 7.